The text below deals with one TCR beta chain. Its specificity is not known. With V trimmed by 1 base and J by 6 bases, 2 bases remained unmatched. The length of the CDR3 is 14 residues. Germline V lookup: CDR1 SGHTA, CDR2 FQGNSA. This record belongs to a study of cytomegalovirus exposure and HLA in healthy donors. 13 Jbeta primers and 60 Vbeta primers were used for the PCR. This table comes from immunoSEQ multiplex PCR, and its TCRdb copy is limited to in-frame clones, with some not included. Its clone listing holds around 97,000 clones. The study's findings and limits: Analyzed later, association rates of TCRs varied across HLA loci, with DRB1 most and HLA-C fewest. An analysis done earlier found most TCR beta V segments productive about 87% or about 30% of the time. Through in vitro validation, three CMV-associated chains were shown to be specific for CMV antigens. It was shown in a later analysis that HLA-associated TCR beta chains were more clonally expanded than other, equally common chains.

Sample: PBMCs. The TCR originated in a man aged 35 to 55 in good health and CMV-seronegative. The chain joins TRBV7-2 to TRBJ1-2, with 10 positions matching TRBD1. DNA for the CDR3: TGTGCCAGCAGCTTAGAAGGGACAGGGGATGGCTACACCTTC. This sequence encodes CASSLEGTGDGYTF.